This passage covers 32 T cell receptor beta chains from one sample sequenced in a study of T cell changes during pregnancy in multiple sclerosis. The method was immunoSEQ multiplex PCR; TCRdb's version includes in-frame clones alone and lacks a portion of them. Of more than 55,000 clones in the sample, roughly 92% were seen once. Sequenced material: peripheral blood, taken in the first trimester of pregnancy. Source of these receptors: a female donor in good health, enrolled as a control in a pregnancy study.

The chain links TRBV15 to TRBJ2-5, with D possibly being TRBD2 (6 bases). Trimming cost V 1 base and J 7 bases, with 10 bases left between them. The CDR3 sequence is 13 residues long. Germline V gene data show CDR1 as LNHNV and CDR2 as YYDKDF (reference sequence). As DNA, the CDR3 is TGTGCCACCAGCAGAGCAAATAGCGGGACCCAGTACTTC. As protein: CATSRANSGTQYF.

This clone was seen a single time. This chain uses TRBV25-1 with TRBJ2-1, with TRBD1 matching 8 bases. J lost 1 base, V lost 4 bases, and 9 bases had no gene match. Germline V gene data show CDR1 as MGHDK and CDR2 as SYGVNS. The CDR3 consists of 17 residues. The CDR3 reads CASSGPGTGNSYNEQFF. The CDR3 bases are TGTGCCAGCAGTGGTCCAGGGACAGGCAATTCCTACAATGAGCAGTTCTTC.

The chain uses TRBV6-7 and TRBJ2-7, with D possibly being TRBD2 (6 bases). TRBV6-7 is labeled an ORF, and its function is uncertain. Trimming left V 2 bases short and J 2 bases short, with 19 bases between. This CDR3 region has 17 residues. The chain's CDR3 is CASSYLFGGRPTYEQYF. The CDR3 DNA sequence: TGTGCCAGCAGTTACCTCTTTGGAGGGAGACCCACCTACGAGCAGTACTTC.

Only one count was recorded for this clone. The chain joins TRBV2 to TRBJ1-6, with D perhaps matching TRBD1 (5 bases). Per germline, CDR1 SNHLY and CDR2 FYNNEI. This CDR3 has 14 residues. Deletions cut 6 bases from V and 6 bases from J, with 12 bases between. Here the CDR3 DNA reads TGTGCCAGCAGGGCGGGGCTGAGTAATTCACCCCTCCACTTT. This translates into CASRAGLSNSPLHF.

The J gene is TRBJ1-4, the V gene TRBV27; D is uncertain. CDR1 MNHEY and CDR2 SMNVEV come from the germline V gene (reference sequence). CDR3 length: 16 amino acids. V lost 5 bases and J lost 7, with 20 bases in between. The CDR3 coding sequence is TGTGCCAGCAGTCCTCTTCGAGGGAGCGGAGGTGAAAAACTGTTTTTT. Its translation: CASSPLRGSGGEKLFF.

V usage is TRBV7-8 and J usage is TRBJ1-1; a weak D match, TRBD1 (5 bases). The germline V gene has CDR1 SGHVS and CDR2 FQNEAQ. This CDR3 contains 14 residues. V shed 1 base and J shed 0 bases, with 6 bases lying between them. For the CDR3, the DNA is TGTGCCAGCAGCTTAGACAGGATGAACACTGAAGCTTTCTTT. It encodes CASSLDRMNTEAFF.

The V and J genes are TRBV2 and TRBJ1-2, with TRBD1 matching 8 bases. From germline, CDR1 is SNHLY and CDR2 FYNNEI. The CDR3 covers 16 residues. J was trimmed by 4 bases and V by 3 bases; bases with no gene match: 10. This chain's CDR3 is CASSDGGQDWVYGYTF. CDR3 bases: TGTGCCAGCAGTGATGGGGGACAGGATTGGGTCTATGGCTACACCTTC. The variable domain in full, with the rest retrieved from reference TRBV2 and TRBJ1-2, is EPEVTQTPSHQVTQMGQEVILRCVPISNHLYFYWYRQILGQKVEFLVSFYNNEISEKSEIFDDQFSVERPDGSNFTLKIRSTKLEDSAMYFCASSDGGQDWVYGYTFGSGTRLTVV.

The V call is TRBV2, the J call TRBJ2-3, with D perhaps TRBD1 (5 bases). V lost 3 bases and J 0 bases, leaving 10 bases between the germline ends. The CDR3 spans 15 residues. Germline lookup yields CDR1 SNHLY and CDR2 FYNNEI. CDR3 region: CASSDFRVSTDTQYF. CDR3 nucleotide sequence: TGTGCCAGCAGTGACTTCAGGGTTAGCACAGATACGCAGTATTTT. Full variable domain (rest looked up from reference TRBV2 and TRBJ2-3): EPEVTQTPSHQVTQMGQEVILRCVPISNHLYFYWYRQILGQKVEFLVSFYNNEISEKSEIFDDQFSVERPDGSNFTLKIRSTKLEDSAMYFCASSDFRVSTDTQYFGPGTRLTVL.

The V gene is TRBV5-1, the J gene TRBJ1-3; TRBD1 aligns across 7 bases. CDR3 size: 15 residues. Germline V gene lookup returns CDR1 SGHRS and CDR2 YFSETQ. Germline trimming cut 0 bases from V and 8 bases from J; bases unmatched to any gene: 8. CDR3 residues: CASSLEGQLQDTIYF. The CDR3 bases are TGCGCCAGCAGCTTGGAGGGACAGCTTCAGGACACCATATATTTT. The whole variable domain, remainder taken from reference TRBV5-1 and TRBJ1-3, is KAGVTQTPRYLIKTRGQQVTLSCSPISGHRSVSWYQQTPGQGLQFLFEYFSETQRNKGNFPGRFSGRQFSNSRSEMNVSTLELGDSALYLCASSLEGQLQDTIYFGEGSWLTVV.

About this clone itself: This same CDR3 is encoded by further DNA sequences in the sample. The V gene is TRBV5-6, the J gene TRBJ1-5, with TRBD1 matching over 8 bases. This CDR3 has 16 amino acids. Germline trimming cut 0 bases from V and 2 bases from J; bases unmatched to any gene: 4. In germline, CDR1 is SGHDT, CDR2 YYEEEE. CDR3 region: CASSLGAGGGNQPQHF. CDR3 coding DNA: TGTGCCAGCAGCTTGGGGGCAGGGGGCGGCAATCAGCCCCAGCATTTT.

The V and J genes are TRBV2 and TRBJ1-1; perhaps TRBD1 as D (5 bases). CDR3 length: 14 residues. CDR1 SNHLY and CDR2 FYNNEI come from the germline V gene. Between the trimmed V and J ends, which lost 4 bases and 1 base, there was a span of 10 bases. The CDR3 DNA follows: TGTGCCAGCAGTGTAGTAAGGGGGAACACTGAAGCTTTCTTT. Residues: CASSVVRGNTEAFF.

The chain couples TRBV18 to TRBJ1-5, with D possibly matching TRBD1 (5 bases). The ends were cut back, 3 bases at V and 5 bases at J, with 14 bases in the middle. This CDR3 comprises 15 residues. CDR1 and CDR2 from the germline V gene are KGHSH and LQKENI. CDR3 residues: CASSPPGRGDQPQHF. The CDR3 DNA is TGTGCCAGCTCACCCCCGGGTAGGGGTGATCAGCCCCAGCATTTT.

This chain joins TRBV2 and TRBJ1-1, with a possible D match to TRBD1 (5 bases). The germline V gene encodes CDR1 SNHLY and CDR2 FYNNEI. This CDR3 has 17 amino acids. Trimming cost V 6 bases and J 11 bases, with 31 bases left between them. The CDR3 nucleotides are TGTGCCAGCAGGGCCTGGGGGGAACGAAACTGGCTCCTTGATGCTTTCTTT. Encoded protein: CASRAWGERNWLLDAFF.

The CDR3 sequence: CASSFRSSGLAKNIQYF. The CDR3 nucleotides read TGTGCCAGCAGCTTTCGTTCTAGCGGCCTAGCCAAAAACATTCAGTACTTC. The chain couples TRBV5-4 to TRBJ2-4, with 7 bases that match TRBD2. The CDR3 extends over 17 amino acids. The V and J ends lost 2 bases and 0 bases, in that order; junction bases with no gene match: 8. Germline V CDR1 and CDR2: SGHNT, YYREEE (reference sequence).

The V call is TRBV2, the J call TRBJ2-7, with 9 nucleotides matching TRBD2. The CDR3 totals 17 residues. CDR1 is SNHLY, CDR2 FYNNEI, per germline. J gave up 3 bases and V 3 bases, and 12 bases lay outside the gene matches. CDR3 bases: TGTGCCAGCAGTGATATTCCGGGACTAGCTTCCGTCTACGAGCAGTACTTC. This encodes CASSDIPGLASVYEQYF.

The J gene is TRBJ1-3, the V gene TRBV29-1, with D unclear. With 5 bases removed from V and 5 bases from J, the gap between germline ends came to 16 bases. Germline V lookup: CDR1 SQVTM, CDR2 ANQGSEA. This CDR3 comprises 14 residues. CDR3 sequence reads: CSVSGVGGRNTIYF. For the CDR3, the DNA is TGCAGCGTTTCGGGTGTTGGCGGTCGAAACACCATATATTTT.

The chain carries TRBV28 and TRBJ2-7; D might be TRBD2 (6 bases). Germline CDR1 MDHEN, CDR2 SYDVKM. V was clipped by 6 bases and J by 1 base, with 19 bases between them. There are 16 residues in the CDR3. The DNA of the CDR3 is TGTGCCAGCAGCGTAAACCCCCAGCGGGTTTCCTACGAGCAGTACTTC. This sequence encodes CASSVNPQRVSYEQYF.

The chain carries TRBV4-1 and TRBJ2-1; 10 positions match TRBD2. J gave up 8 bases and V 0 bases, and 7 bases lay outside the gene matches. There are 16 residues in the CDR3. Germline CDR1 and CDR2: MGHRA and YSYEKL. The CDR3 sequence: CASSQDLAGEGYEQFF. The CDR3 nucleotides read TGCGCCAGCAGCCAAGATCTAGCGGGAGAGGGCTATGAGCAGTTCTTC.

The chain has TRBV28 and TRBJ2-3; 9 positions agree with TRBD2. The CDR3 length is 15 residues. Germline V gene lookup returns CDR1 MDHEN and CDR2 SYDVKM. Trimming took 3 bases from V and 2 from J; bases not matched to a gene: 3. The CDR3 DNA reads TGTGCCAGCAGTTTTCTAGCGGGGATCACAGATACGCAGTATTTT. Its protein product is CASSFLAGITDTQYF.

The rearrangement joins TRBV15 to TRBJ2-3; 12 bases agree with TRBD1. The CDR3 spans 16 residues. Germline V gives CDR1 LNHNV, CDR2 YYDKDF (reference sequence). Trimming cost V 0 bases and J 8 bases; bases outside gene matches: 6. Here the CDR3 DNA reads TGTGCCACCAGCAGAGAGGCTGGGGACAGGGGGCCTACGCAGTATTTT. Protein sequence: CATSREAGDRGPTQYF.

V usage is TRBV29-1 and J usage is TRBJ1-2; 7 positions match TRBD1. In germline, CDR1 is SQVTM, CDR2 ANQGSEA. The CDR3 totals 13 residues. V trimming: 6 bases; J trimming: 7 bases; junction bases outside the gene matches: 11. The CDR3 nucleotides read TGCAGCGTCGAACAGGGGATTCTTGGTGGCTACACCTTC. Its translation: CSVEQGILGGYTF.

The chain links TRBV28 to TRBJ2-7; possible D gene TRBD1, 6 bases. This CDR3 is built from 13 residues. V gave up 7 bases and J gave up 4 bases, with 14 bases separating them. Germline-derived CDR1 and CDR2 are MDHEN and SYDVKM. The CDR3 reads CASNTGSGYEQYF. In DNA, the CDR3 is TGTGCCAGCAATACAGGGTCGGGGTACGAGCAGTACTTC.

V is TRBV4-2 and J is TRBJ1-5; 8 positions match TRBD1. This CDR3 has 15 amino acids. Germline lookup yields CDR1 LGHNA and CDR2 YNFKEQ. The J segment lost 4 bases and the V segment lost 2 bases, leaving 4 bases of the junction unmatched. CDR3 sequence reads: CASSQSTGGNQPQHF. The CDR3 DNA is TGTGCCAGCAGCCAATCCACAGGGGGGAATCAGCCCCAGCATTTT.

The chain couples TRBV14 to TRBJ2-1; D is uncertain. The CDR3 is made up of 13 amino acids. Deletions cut 4 bases from V and 3 bases from J, with 7 bases between. CDR1 is SGHDN and CDR2 is FVKESK in the germline V gene. The CDR3 DNA is TGTGCCAGCAGCCCAAGACTCTACAATGAGCAGTTCTTC. Its protein product is CASSPRLYNEQFF.

The chain has TRBV5-1 and TRBJ2-3; TRBD2 agrees at 10 bases. Germline-derived CDR1 and CDR2 are SGHRS and YFSETQ. CDR3 size: 16 residues. V trimming: 4 bases; J trimming: 2 bases; junction bases outside the gene matches: 7. The CDR3 nucleotides read TGCGCCAGCAGCCCTGGACTAGCGGATTCCACAGATACGCAGTATTTT. Translation gives CASSPGLADSTDTQYF.

By share, this clone counts as medium-sized. This chain connects TRBV4-2 to TRBJ2-7, with D possibly being TRBD2 (7 bases). The ends were cut back, 1 base at V and 2 bases at J, with 9 bases in the middle. The CDR3 is made up of 14 amino acids. Germline V gives CDR1 LGHNA, CDR2 YNFKEQ. CDR3 DNA: TGTGCCAGCAGCCAAGGGGAGGGGGCCTACGAGCAGTACTTC. This translates into CASSQGEGAYEQYF.

CDR3 loop: CASRKGTVAPNEQYF. DNA for the CDR3: TGTGCCAGCAGGAAAGGGACAGTGGCCCCCAACGAGCAGTACTTC. The chain carries TRBV2 and TRBJ2-7; 7 nucleotides line up with TRBD1. The V and J ends lost 6 bases and 5 bases, in that order; junction bases with no gene match: 13. Germline V CDR1 and CDR2: SNHLY, FYNNEI. CDR3 length: 15 residues.

V gene TRBV15 combines with J gene TRBJ1-5; perhaps TRBD1 as D (6 bases). Germline V gene sequence: CDR1 LNHNV, CDR2 YYDKDF (reference sequence). Trimming cost V 0 bases and J 2 bases, with 8 bases left between them. The CDR3 loop spans 15 amino acids. The CDR3 spells CATSRDSGGNQPQHF. The CDR3, as DNA: TGTGCCACCAGCAGAGATTCAGGGGGCAATCAGCCCCAGCATTTT.

The chain couples TRBV13 to TRBJ2-1, with 8 bases identical to TRBD2. Losses at the gene ends were 0 bases for V and 5 bases for J; bases not matched to a gene: 6. The length of the CDR3 is 16 residues. The germline CDR1 and CDR2 sequences are PRHDT and FYEKMQ (reference sequence). The CDR3 coding sequence is TGTGCCAGCAGCTTAGGACGGGAGGGCCGCGACAATGAGCAGTTCTTC. Encoded protein: CASSLGREGRDNEQFF.

The rearrangement joins TRBV6-1 to TRBJ2-2; no reliable D call. CDR1 and CDR2 (germline): MNHNS, SASEGT. V lost 8 bases and J 5 bases, leaving 6 bases between the germline ends. CDR3 length equals 11 residues. The CDR3 spells CASLKTGELFF. CDR3 nucleotide sequence: TGTGCCAGCCTTAAAACCGGGGAGCTGTTTTTT.

V gene TRBV7-6 combines with J gene TRBJ2-3; D possibly corresponds to TRBD2 (6 bases). Trimming shortened V by 6 bases and J by 3 bases, and 10 bases separated the two germline ends. The CDR3 totals 13 residues. Germline CDR1 reads SGHVS; CDR2 reads FNYEAQ. The CDR3 loop reads CASRMGTTDTQYF. The CDR3 nucleotides read TGTGCCAGCAGAATGGGGACTACAGATACGCAGTATTTT.

This chain connects TRBV5-5 to TRBJ2-3; the match to TRBD2 covers 11 bases. After removal of 3 bases from V and 2 bases from J, the junction contained 8 bases not matched to a gene. This CDR3 has 17 residues. Germline lookup yields CDR1 SGHKS and CDR2 YYEKEE (reference sequence). Here the CDR3 reads CASSSLGLADFTDTQYF. The CDR3 coding sequence is TGTGCCAGCAGCTCCCTGGGACTAGCGGATTTCACAGATACGCAGTATTTT.